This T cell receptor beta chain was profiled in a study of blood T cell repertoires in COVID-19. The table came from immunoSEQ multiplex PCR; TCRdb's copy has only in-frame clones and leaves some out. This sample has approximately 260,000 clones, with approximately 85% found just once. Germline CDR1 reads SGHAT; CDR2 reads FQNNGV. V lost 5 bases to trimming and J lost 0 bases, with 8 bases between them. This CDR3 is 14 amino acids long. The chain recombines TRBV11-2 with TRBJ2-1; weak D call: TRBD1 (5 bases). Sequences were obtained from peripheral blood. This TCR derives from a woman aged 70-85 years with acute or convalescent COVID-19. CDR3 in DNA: TGTGCCAGCAGCACCAGGGTCTCCTACAATGAGCAGTTCTTC. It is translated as CASSTRVSYNEQFF.